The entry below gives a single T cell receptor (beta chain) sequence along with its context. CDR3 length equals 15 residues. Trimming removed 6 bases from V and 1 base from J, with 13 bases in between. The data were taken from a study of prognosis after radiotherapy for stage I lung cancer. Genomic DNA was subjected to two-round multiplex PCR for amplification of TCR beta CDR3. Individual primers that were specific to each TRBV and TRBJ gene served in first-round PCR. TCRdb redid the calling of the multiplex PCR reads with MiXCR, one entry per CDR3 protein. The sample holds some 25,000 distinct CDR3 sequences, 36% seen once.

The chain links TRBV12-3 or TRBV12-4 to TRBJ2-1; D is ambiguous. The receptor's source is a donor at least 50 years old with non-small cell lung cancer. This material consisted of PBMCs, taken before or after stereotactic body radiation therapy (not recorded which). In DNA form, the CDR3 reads TGTGCCAGCAGCCCTAATCGGAGTTCCTACAATGAGCAGTTCTTC. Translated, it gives CASSPNRSSYNEQFF.